This TCR beta chain was recorded in a study of cytomegalovirus exposure and HLA in healthy donors. Broader study findings: The Asian-associated ancestry cluster reportedly had fewer N-insertions than the approximately 670-donor mean in a later analysis.

Trimming pared 4 bases from V and 5 bases from J, leaving 13 bases between. The CDR3 sequence is 13 residues long. The germline V gene encodes CDR1 SGHDT and CDR2 YYEEEE. This clone appeared a few times. Its antigen is unknown. Use of 60 Vbeta and 13 Jbeta primers characterized the PCR. Some clones are missing from TCRdb's copy, which holds only in-frame ones; the method was immunoSEQ multiplex PCR. The sample yields roughly 140,000 clones, about 75% seen once. This clonotype originated in a woman aged 30 to 39 in good health and CMV-seronegative. V gene TRBV5-6 combines with J gene TRBJ2-7, with D uncertain. Sequenced material: PBMCs. This CDR3 reads CASSPSPLHEQYF. DNA for the CDR3: TGTGCCAGCAGCCCGTCCCCCCTCCACGAGCAGTACTTC.